The 8 T cell receptor beta chains below all came from one sample that was sequenced in a study of blood T cell repertoires in COVID-19. Using immunoSEQ multiplex PCR, the repertoire was profiled, and TCRdb retains in-frame clones only, with some absent. In the table there are around 89,000 clones, 70% to 90% of which are singletons. Sequenced sample: peripheral blood. These receptor sequences come from a man in his fifties or sixties with acute or convalescent COVID-19.

This chain connects TRBV10-2 to TRBJ2-1, with 10 nucleotides matching TRBD2. Unmatched junction bases numbered 6, after V lost 6 bases and J lost 7 bases. The CDR3 has 14 residues. The germline V gene has CDR1 WSHSY and CDR2 SAAADI. CDR3 in amino acids: CASSLGTSVNEQFF. Written as DNA, the CDR3 is TGCGCCAGCAGCCTAGGGACTAGCGTTAATGAGCAGTTCTTC.

This chain joins TRBV4-1 and TRBJ2-1; 8 bases line up with TRBD1. V trimming: 3 bases; J trimming: 7 bases; junction bases outside the gene matches: 11. The CDR3 length is 16 residues. From germline, CDR1 is MGHRA and CDR2 YSYEKL. The CDR3 DNA reads TGCGCCAGCAGCCAGTGGCCGGGACAGGAGAGGAATGAGCAGTTCTTC. Protein: CASSQWPGQERNEQFF.

The chain links TRBV18 to TRBJ2-5; a possible D gene is TRBD2 (5 bases). CDR1 and CDR2 (germline): KGHSH, LQKENI. V lost 1 base and J lost 0, with 6 bases in between. This CDR3 is 14 amino acids long. The DNA of the CDR3 is TGTGCCAGCTCACCACTGGACTACCAAGAGACCCAGTACTTC. It yields the protein CASSPLDYQETQYF.

The V gene is TRBV6-5, the J gene TRBJ2-7; TRBD1 matches 7 bases. This CDR3 contains 14 residues. V lost 7 bases, J lost 2 bases, and 8 bases stayed unmatched. Germline V gene data show CDR1 as MNHEY and CDR2 as SVGAGI. CDR3 sequence reads: CASTNDRVPYEQYF. The CDR3 DNA is TGTGCCAGCACCAACGACAGGGTCCCCTACGAGCAGTACTTC.

The rearrangement joins TRBV29-1 to TRBJ2-3, with 7 bases lining up with TRBD2. Germline V gene data show CDR1 as SQVTM and CDR2 as ANQGSEA. V lost 3 bases, J lost 6 bases, and 12 bases stayed unmatched. The CDR3 runs 15 residues. This CDR3 is CSVERPSGDPDTQYF. The DNA for the CDR3 is TGCAGCGTTGAGAGGCCTAGCGGTGACCCCGATACGCAGTATTTT.

The genes are TRBV19 and TRBJ1-5; D ambiguous. Germline CDR1 and CDR2: LNHDA and SQIVND (reference sequence). The CDR3 extends over 15 amino acids. Trimming shortened V by 4 bases and J by 2 bases, and 12 bases separated the two germline ends. DNA for the CDR3: TGTGCCAGTAGTACCATGGTGAGGGGCAATCAGCCCCAGCATTTT. It encodes CASSTMVRGNQPQHF.

V is TRBV19 and J is TRBJ2-7, with a tentative D call TRBD1 (7 bases). The CDR3 consists of 15 residues. The V end lost 10 bases, the J end lost 5 bases, and 24 bases lay between the germline ends. Germline assignment: CDR1 LNHDA and CDR2 SQIVND (reference sequence). The CDR3 coding sequence is TGTGCCACCGCGAAAGCCTTCAGGGGGGCCCACGAGCAGTACTTC. Its translation is CATAKAFRGAHEQYF.

The chain is built from TRBV2 and TRBJ2-1, with TRBD2 matching over 9 bases. V gave up 1 base and J gave up 7 bases; unmatched junction bases: 5. CDR1 and CDR2 (germline): SNHLY, FYNNEI. The CDR3 totals 15 residues. CDR3 protein: CASSEVAGAGNEQFF. Written as DNA, the CDR3 is TGTGCCAGCAGTGAAGTAGCGGGGGCGGGAAATGAGCAGTTCTTC.